The clone carrying this TCR beta chain has ten or more counts. Relying on iRepertoire HTBI primers and Arm-PCR of CDR3 regions, the team built TCR beta libraries. TCRdb independently ran MiXCR on the multiplex PCR reads; one entry per CDR3 protein. Of a few hundred thousand distinct CDR3 sequences in the sample, over 20% are singletons; the top ten hold roughly 14%. The sample is drawn from a study of regulatory T cells in long-lasting Graves disease. V lost 0 bases and J 7 bases, leaving 28 bases between the germline ends. The CDR3 length is 19 residues. Germline CDR1 DFQATT, CDR2 SNEGSKA (reference sequence). Time point described: newly diagnosed GD, antithyroid drugs for less than 3 months. PBMC-derived RNA was used for the TCR library.

Sequences were derived from peripheral blood mononuclear cells (PBMCs), sampled at new diagnosis, from a patient treated with antithyroid drugs. The source of this sequence is a female donor with Graves disease. The chain links TRBV20-1 to TRBJ2-1; D uncertain. CDR3: CSARDLQAVARANNNEQFF. For the CDR3, the DNA is TGCAGTGCTAGAGATCTTCAAGCCGTCGCTCGAGCTAACAATAATGAGCAGTTCTTC.